This note documents a single T cell receptor (beta chain) sequence. This CDR3 contains 15 residues. Trimming at V came to 0 bases and at J to 2 bases, leaving 4 bases not matched to a gene. Germline assignment: CDR1 SGHRS and CDR2 YFSETQ. Primers used in a second PCR of about 6 to 11 cycles were a sample-barcoded 5' primer and a J-beta primer mix. One entry per CDR3 protein, called by TCRdb with MiXCR from the 5' RACE reads. This table holds over 1.5 million distinct CDR3 sequences, 40% to 55% found once. This specimen belongs to a study of blood T cells in healthy people across ages. The material sequenced was blood. This clonotype was obtained from a woman in her thirties or forties in good health. The V call is TRBV5-1, the J call TRBJ2-5; TRBD1 agrees at 7 bases. CDR3 DNA: TGCGCCAGCAGCTTGGTGTGGGACAGACAAGAGACCCAGTACTTC. The encoded protein is CASSLVWDRQETQYF.